This T cell receptor (beta chain) was identified during a study of blood T cells in healthy people across ages. Using a J-beta primer mix together with a sample-barcoded 5' primer, a second PCR was run for roughly 6 to 11 cycles. Each sample yielded at least 3 million CDR3-containing paired-end reads. Via MiXCR, TCRdb re-called the 5' RACE reads, giving one row per CDR3 protein. The data contain hundreds of thousands of distinct CDR3 sequences, around half of them singletons. The CDR3 runs to 14 residues. Germline V gives CDR1 MDHEN, CDR2 SYDVKM. With V trimmed by 6 bases and J by 7 bases, 9 bases remained unmatched.

The chain employs TRBV28 and TRBJ2-7, with 10 bases fitting TRBD1. The source is a man older than 75 in good health. Sequenced: blood. CDR3 region: CASRGGTGVEEQYF. The DNA for the CDR3 is TGTGCCAGCAGAGGAGGGACAGGGGTAGAAGAGCAGTACTTC. The whole variable domain, filled in from reference TRBV28 and TRBJ2-7, reads DVKVTQSSRYLVKRTGEKVFLECVQDMDHENMFWYRQDPGLGLRLIYFSYDVKMKEKGDIPEGYSVSREKKERFSLILESASTNQTSMYLCASRGGTGVEEQYFGPGTRLTVT.